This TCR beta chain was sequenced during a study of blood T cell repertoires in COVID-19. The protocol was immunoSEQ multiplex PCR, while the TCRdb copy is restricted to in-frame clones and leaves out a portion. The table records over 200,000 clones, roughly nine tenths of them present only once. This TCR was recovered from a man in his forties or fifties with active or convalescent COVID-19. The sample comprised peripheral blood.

The CDR3 DNA follows: TGTGCCTCAGTTTCGGGATACACTGAAGCTTTCTTT. Translating it yields CASVSGYTEAFF. The chain carries TRBV19 and TRBJ1-1; D gene uncertain. The CDR3 totals 12 residues. V lost 11 bases to trimming and J lost 3 bases, with 13 bases between them. CDR1 and CDR2 (germline): LNHDA, SQIVND (reference sequence).